A single sample is the source of the 26 T cell receptor beta chains below, sequenced in a study of a mutant IDH1 vaccine in newly diagnosed glioma. The antigens for these receptors are not known. Repertoires were generated with immunoSEQ multiplex PCR, while TCRdb's copy carries only in-frame clones and drops some. The table records about 130,000 clones, around 77% of them present only once. The time point: week 11, during vaccination. Vaccine doses each comprised 300 ug of mutant IDH1 20-mer peptide, with topical imiquimod. The input for sequencing was PBMCs, taken from a glioma patient whose treatment included an IDH1 peptide vaccine. The source of these receptors is a middle-aged man with glioma.

This chain connects TRBV4-1 to TRBJ2-3; the match to TRBD2 covers 12 bases. The CDR3 spans 18 residues. V trimming: 4 bases; J trimming: 0 bases; junction bases outside the gene matches: 8. Germline V lookup: CDR1 MGHRA, CDR2 YSYEKL. In DNA, the CDR3 is TGCGCCAGCAGCCGTTCCTCCGGGACTAGCGGGAGCACAGATACGCAGTATTTT. It specifies CASSRSSGTSGSTDTQYF.

This clone was seen only a few times. The chain couples TRBV10-3 to TRBJ1-1; D ambiguous. The CDR3 runs 13 residues. The germline CDR1 and CDR2 sequences are ENHRY and SYGVKD. The V end lost 3 bases, the J end lost 4 bases, and 9 bases lay between the germline ends. The CDR3 DNA reads TGTGCCATCAGTGATCTCCAAGGCACTGAAGCTTTCTTT. It yields the protein CAISDLQGTEAFF.

The chain is built from TRBV5-1 and TRBJ2-7, with TRBD2 identical over 10 bases. The J segment lost 0 bases and the V segment lost 6 bases, leaving 3 bases of the junction unmatched. Per the germline V gene, CDR1 is SGHRS and CDR2 is YFSETQ. There are 14 residues in the CDR3. Here the CDR3 DNA reads TGCGCCAGCAACCCTAGCGGGGGCTCCTACGAGCAGTACTTC. This translates into CASNPSGGSYEQYF.

This clone was seen only a few times. The chain carries TRBV11-1 and TRBJ2-2; the D is unclear. Germline V gene data show CDR1 as SGHAT and CDR2 as FQDESV (reference sequence). V lost 2 bases, J lost 6 bases, and 7 bases lay in between. This CDR3 region has 13 residues. The CDR3 spells CASSLRAPGELFF. For the CDR3, the DNA is TGTGCCAGCAGCTTAAGGGCTCCCGGGGAGCTGTTTTTT.

On this clone itself: Mismatch with germline at one junction end may stem from a read error. Additional DNA sequences in this sample encode the identical CDR3. V usage is TRBV5-4 and J usage is TRBJ1-2; possibly TRBD1 for D (6 bases). This CDR3 has 16 residues. Germline CDR1 is SGHNT and CDR2 is YYREEE (reference sequence). DNA for the CDR3: TGTGCCAGCAGCCCCCGGGGGGGCTCGGCTAACTATGGCTACACCTTT. Its translation: CASSPRGGSANYGYTF.

The V and J genes are TRBV7-2 and TRBJ2-5; possibly TRBD1 for D (5 bases). The CDR3 is 13 residues long. In germline, CDR1 is SGHTA, CDR2 FQGNSA. V shed 7 bases and J shed 2 bases, with 11 bases lying between them. CDR3: CASTRTPQETQYF. The CDR3 DNA reads as TGTGCCAGCACCCGGACACCTCAAGAGACCCAGTACTTC.

V gene TRBV7-8 combines with J gene TRBJ2-3, with a tentative D call TRBD1 (7 bases). The CDR3 consists of 16 residues. The germline gives CDR1 SGHVS, CDR2 FQNEAQ. Between the trimmed V and J ends, which lost 5 bases and 3 bases, there was a span of 18 bases. The CDR3 coding sequence is TGTGCCAGCAGCCTCAAGGAGGGGGCGAGGACAGATACGCAGTATTTT. This gives the protein CASSLKEGARTDTQYF. The entire variable domain, with the rest obtained from reference TRBV7-8 and TRBJ2-3, is as follows: GAGVSQSPRYKVAKRGQDVALRCDPISGHVSLFWYQQALGQGPEFLTYFQNEAQLDKSGLPSDRFFAERPEGSVSTLKIQRTQQEDSAVYLCASSLKEGARTDTQYFGPGTRLTVL.

This rearrangement joins TRBV5-6 to TRBJ1-1, with D possibly TRBD1 on 6 matching bases. This CDR3 comprises 16 residues. CDR1 is SGHDT, CDR2 YYEEEE, per germline. V was cut by 4 bases and J by 4 bases, with 20 bases left in between. In DNA form, the CDR3 reads TGTGCCAGCAGCCCTAGCCGGGGGGGCTTGGGCACTGAAGCTTTCTTT. Protein sequence: CASSPSRGGLGTEAFF.

This clone has only one observation. J is TRBJ1-2 and V is TRBV5-6, with 9 bases lining up with TRBD1. V lost 4 bases to trimming and J lost 4 bases; unmatched junction nucleotides: 5. The CDR3 contains 14 residues. CDR1 is SGHDT and CDR2 is YYEEEE in the germline V gene. DNA for the CDR3: TGTGCCAGCAGCCCGGGACAGGGACTCTATGGCTACACCTTC. This sequence encodes CASSPGQGLYGYTF.

V gene TRBV27 combines with J gene TRBJ1-5, with D unclear. Looked up from germline, CDR1 is MNHEY and CDR2 is SMNVEV (reference sequence). V was shortened by 4 bases and J by 4 bases, with 11 bases between the two germline ends. This CDR3 spans 14 amino acids. CDR3 sequence reads: CASSWQLGNQPQHF. The CDR3 DNA is TGTGCCAGCAGTTGGCAGCTTGGGAATCAGCCCCAGCATTTT.

This clone was detected a few times. The chain links TRBV19 to TRBJ1-1; D is unresolved. Germline V gene sequence: CDR1 LNHDA, CDR2 SQIVND (reference sequence). The CDR3 sequence is 11 residues long. The V and J ends lost 10 bases and 3 bases respectively, with 9 bases between them. CDR3: CAIETDTEAFF. CDR3 in DNA: TGTGCCATCGAAACGGACACTGAAGCTTTCTTT.

V is TRBV5-1 and J is TRBJ1-2; D may be TRBD1 (5 bases). The V gene lost 0 bases and the J gene lost 7 bases, with 10 bases spanning the gap. Germline CDR1 SGHRS, CDR2 YFSETQ. The CDR3 has 13 residues. The CDR3 reads CASSLDGQGGYTF. DNA for the CDR3: TGCGCCAGCAGCTTGGACGGCCAGGGTGGCTACACCTTC.

This chain links TRBV9 with TRBJ1-4; 9 bases are shared with TRBD1. V lost 2 bases and J lost 7; bases outside the gene matches: 9. The CDR3 has 16 residues. Per germline, CDR1 SGDLS and CDR2 YYNGEE. This chain's CDR3 is CASSVRGGQGPEKLFF. The DNA for the CDR3 is TGTGCCAGCAGCGTCCGGGGTGGACAGGGGCCTGAAAAACTGTTTTTT.

The chain joins TRBV28 to TRBJ2-7; 13 bases map to TRBD2. This CDR3 contains 15 residues. Germline loops: CDR1 MDHEN, CDR2 SYDVKM. Trimming cost V 6 bases and J 5 bases; bases outside gene matches: 7. CDR3 amino acids: CASRWTSGGPDEQYF. The CDR3 nucleotides are TGTGCCAGCAGATGGACTAGCGGGGGACCGGACGAGCAGTACTTC. Looking up the rest from reference TRBV28 and TRBJ2-7 gives the full variable domain: DVKVTQSSRYLVKRTGEKVFLECVQDMDHENMFWYRQDPGLGLRLIYFSYDVKMKEKGDIPEGYSVSREKKERFSLILESASTNQTSMYLCASRWTSGGPDEQYFGPGTRLTVT.

The rearrangement joins TRBV11-3 to TRBJ2-1, with TRBD2 matching over 9 bases. The CDR3 covers 16 residues. CDR1 and CDR2 (germline): SGHNT, YENEEA. The V gene end was trimmed by 3 bases and the J gene end by 3 bases; junction bases not matched to a gene: 6. The CDR3 protein is CASSFGSGSFYNEQFF. CDR3 in DNA: TGTGCCAGCAGCTTCGGTAGCGGGAGTTTCTACAATGAGCAGTTCTTC. Full variable domain (remainder filled in from reference TRBV11-3 and TRBJ2-1): EAGVVQSPRYKIIEKKQPVAFWCNPISGHNTLYWYLQNLGQGPELLIRYENEEAVDDSQLPKDRFSAERLKGVDSTLKIQPAELGDSAVYLCASSFGSGSFYNEQFFGPGTRLTVL.

The J gene is TRBJ2-1, the V gene TRBV5-4; tentative D call: TRBD2 (6 bases). CDR1 and CDR2 (germline): SGHNT, YYREEE (reference sequence). Trimming shortened V by 0 bases and J by 7 bases, and 17 bases separated the two germline ends. The length of the CDR3 is 16 residues. The DNA for the CDR3 is TGTGCCAGCAGCTTGGTAGGGCGACTAGGCCCAAATGAGCAGTTCTTC. Amino acid sequence: CASSLVGRLGPNEQFF. The full variable domain, in which reference TRBV5-4 and TRBJ2-1 provide the parts outside the CDR3, is ETGVTQSPTHLIKTRGQQVTLRCSSQSGHNTVSWYQQALGQGPQFIFQYYREEENGRGNFPPRFSGLQFPNYSSELNVNALELDDSALYLCASSLVGRLGPNEQFFGPGTRLTVL.

This chain links TRBV6-1 with TRBJ1-3, with 9 bases aligning to TRBD1. The V segment lost 2 bases and the J segment 8 bases; nucleotides outside the gene matches: 10. CDR3 length: 16 amino acids. The germline V gene encodes CDR1 MNHNS and CDR2 SASEGT. The CDR3 nucleotides read TGTGCCAGCAGTGAAAACAGGGGGCGCATAGGTCACACCATATATTTT. It encodes CASSENRGRIGHTIYF.

The rearrangement joins TRBV6-6 to TRBJ1-5; possible D gene TRBD1, 5 bases. The CDR3 totals 15 residues. Germline V gene data show CDR1 as MNHNY and CDR2 as SVGAGI (reference sequence). V lost 2 bases to trimming and J lost 7 bases, with 15 bases between them. The CDR3 here is CASSYAQGVEQPQHF. The CDR3 DNA reads as TGTGCCAGCAGTTACGCGCAGGGTGTCGAGCAGCCCCAGCATTTT.

Turning to this clone: The same CDR3 is also encoded by other DNA sequences in this sample. This chain links TRBV4-3 with TRBJ2-3, with D perhaps matching TRBD1 (6 bases). The germline V gene has CDR1 LGHNA and CDR2 YSLEER. V lost 1 base and J lost 0, with 8 bases in between. There are 15 residues in the CDR3. CDR3 protein: CASSQAGASTDTQYF. The CDR3 DNA is TGCGCCAGCAGCCAAGCAGGGGCCAGCACAGATACGCAGTATTTT.

The chain is built from TRBV6-5 and TRBJ2-3; D gene uncertain. The V and J ends lost 2 bases and 0 bases respectively, with 3 bases between them. The CDR3 sequence is 13 residues long. Germline CDR1 is MNHEY and CDR2 is SVGAGI. The CDR3: CASSYRSTDTQYF. The CDR3 DNA reads TGTGCCAGCAGTTACAGAAGCACAGATACGCAGTATTTT.

This clone has a single count. The chain uses TRBV7-6 and TRBJ1-5; D perhaps matches TRBD1 (6 bases). The CDR3 extends over 15 amino acids. Between the trimmed V and J ends, which lost 3 bases and 5 bases, there was a span of 14 bases. CDR1 and CDR2 (germline): SGHVS, FNYEAQ. Here the CDR3 DNA reads TGTGCCAGCAGCTTTAGGCGCAGGGGCGATCAGCCCCAGCATTTT. Translation: CASSFRRRGDQPQHF.

V and J are TRBV27 and TRBJ2-7; 7 positions match TRBD2. Germline CDR1 MNHEY, CDR2 SMNVEV (reference sequence). With 8 bases clipped from V and 7 bases from J, the junction kept 8 bases outside the gene matches. This CDR3 has 12 amino acids. This CDR3 reads CASALARGEQYF. As DNA, the CDR3 is TGTGCCAGCGCACTAGCGAGGGGAGAGCAGTACTTC.

V gene TRBV7-9 combines with J gene TRBJ2-7, with a possible D match to TRBD1 (5 bases). Germline CDR1 SEHNR, CDR2 FQNEAQ (reference sequence). Trimming pared 4 bases from V and 2 bases from J, leaving 15 bases between. The CDR3 length is 15 residues. The CDR3, as DNA: TGTGCCAGCAGCTCTAACGCAGGGTCTACCTACGAGCAGTACTTC. Its protein is CASSSNAGSTYEQYF.

The chain uses TRBV10-3 and TRBJ1-3, with 10 bases aligning to TRBD1. Trimming removed 7 bases from V and 8 bases from J; junction bases left unmatched: 11. Germline V lookup: CDR1 ENHRY, CDR2 SYGVKD. The CDR3 contains 15 residues. In DNA form, the CDR3 reads TGTGCCATCACCAAGGCGACAGGGGGCTTTGACACCATATATTTT. It yields the protein CAITKATGGFDTIYF.

The genes are TRBV7-8 and TRBJ2-5; TRBD2 might be the D (6 bases). Trimming shortened V by 5 bases and J by 11 bases, and 12 bases separated the two germline ends. The CDR3 runs to 11 residues. Per the germline V gene, CDR1 is SGHVS and CDR2 is FQNEAQ. CDR3: CASSAGGEQYF. The CDR3 nucleotides read TGTGCCAGCAGCGCCGGAGGGGAGCAGTACTTC.

The CDR3 reads CASSLPIPGELFF. The CDR3, as DNA: TGTGCCAGCAGTTTACCTATCCCCGGGGAGCTGTTTTTT. The chain is built from TRBV27 and TRBJ2-2; D gene ambiguous. This CDR3 has 13 residues. Trimming removed 2 bases from V and 6 bases from J, with 7 bases in between. Germline CDR1 reads MNHEY; CDR2 reads SMNVEV (reference sequence).